The 28 T cell receptor beta chains in this list originate from one sample, sequenced in a study of blood T cell repertoires in COVID-19. The data were produced by immunoSEQ multiplex PCR, yet TCRdb's version contains in-frame clones alone and is incomplete. The sample has roughly 120,000 clones; approximately 81% are singletons. The sample taken for sequencing was peripheral blood. Every receptor here comes from a man between 60 and 70 years old with acute or convalescent COVID-19.

The V call is TRBV28, the J call TRBJ2-4; no definite D call. The CDR3 covers 15 residues. Trimming took off 5 bases at V and 0 bases at J, with 11 bases between the two ends. Per the germline V gene, CDR1 is MDHEN and CDR2 is SYDVKM. The CDR3 DNA is TGTGCCAGCAGTCCTGTACAACAAGCCAAAAACATTCAGTACTTC. Protein product: CASSPVQQAKNIQYF.

V usage is TRBV27 and J usage is TRBJ2-6; D may be TRBD1 (6 bases). Deletions cut 4 bases from V and 4 bases from J, with 8 bases between. The CDR3 contains 14 residues. Germline-derived CDR1 and CDR2 are MNHEY and SMNVEV (reference sequence). In DNA, the CDR3 is TGTGCCAGCAGTTCGACAGGCGGGGCCAACGTCCTGACTTTC. It encodes CASSSTGGANVLTF.

This clone was observed a few times. J is TRBJ1-2 and V is TRBV28; 7 bases are shared with TRBD1. From germline, CDR1 is MDHEN and CDR2 SYDVKM. This CDR3 is 12 amino acids long. V lost 5 bases and J lost 6; bases outside the gene matches: 3. CDR3 region: CASSRDSDGYTF. In nucleotides, the CDR3 is TGTGCCAGCAGTCGGGACAGCGATGGCTACACCTTC.

The chain has TRBV7-9 and TRBJ1-3, with TRBD1 matching over 7 bases. The CDR3 runs to 18 residues. In germline, CDR1 is SEHNR, CDR2 FQNEAQ (reference sequence). The ends lost 0 bases at V and 0 bases at J; junction bases unmatched: 8. The CDR3 region has the DNA TGTGCCAGCAGCTTAGCGAGGCAGGGGGAATTCTCTGGAAACACCATATATTTT. Protein: CASSLARQGEFSGNTIYF.

The chain combines TRBV28 with TRBJ1-4, with D possibly TRBD1 on 5 matching bases. Per the germline V gene, CDR1 is MDHEN and CDR2 is SYDVKM. The CDR3 has 15 residues. V dropped 6 bases and J dropped 8 bases, with 19 bases sitting between them. CDR3 residues: CASRPPRGGREKLFF. The CDR3, as DNA: TGTGCCAGCAGGCCTCCGAGGGGAGGGAGGGAAAAACTGTTTTTT.

The chain joins TRBV19 to TRBJ1-2; 7 bases align to TRBD1. Looked up from germline, CDR1 is LNHDA and CDR2 is SQIVND (reference sequence). With V trimmed by 9 bases and J by 4 bases, 14 bases remained unmatched. The CDR3 spans 15 residues. CDR3 DNA sequence: TGTGCCAGCAAACGCGGGACAGAGATCGGCTATGGCTACACCTTC. Protein product: CASKRGTEIGYGYTF.

The CDR3 coding sequence is TGTGCCAGCAGTTCTACTAGCGGGATCTCCTACGAGCAGTACTTC. It yields the protein CASSSTSGISYEQYF. The J gene is TRBJ2-7, the V gene TRBV28; TRBD2 aligns across 10 bases. Trimming removed 4 bases from V and 0 bases from J; junction bases left unmatched: 3. Germline lookup yields CDR1 MDHEN and CDR2 SYDVKM. CDR3 length: 15 residues.

This clone was picked up one time. The chain couples TRBV6-6 to TRBJ1-2; D remains ambiguous. Deletions cut 7 bases from V and 8 bases from J, with 14 bases between. In germline, CDR1 is MNHNY, CDR2 SVGAGI (reference sequence). The CDR3 is 12 residues long. CDR3 sequence (DNA): TGTGCCAGCACAGGCCTCCAGCGGGGCTACACCTTC. It codes for CASTGLQRGYTF.

V gene TRBV12-3 or TRBV12-4 combines with J gene TRBJ2-7; the D gene is possibly TRBD1 (6 bases). With 6 bases removed from V and 6 bases from J, the gap between germline ends came to 15 bases. This CDR3 region has 13 residues. CDR3 sequence: CASSLITGIEQYF. The CDR3 DNA is TGTGCCAGCAGCCTCATTACAGGGATCGAGCAGTACTTC.

This chain uses TRBV4-3 with TRBJ2-2; TRBD2 agrees at 10 bases. The CDR3 runs 16 residues. CDR1 is LGHNA and CDR2 is YSLEER in the germline V gene. V was clipped by 4 bases and J by 3 bases; unmatched bases: 5. The CDR3, as DNA: TGCGCCAGCAGCCGTGGGACTAGCGCCGACACCGGGGAGCTGTTTTTT. The encoded protein is CASSRGTSADTGELFF.

Only one count was recorded for this clone. The V gene is TRBV7-9, the J gene TRBJ1-1, with D perhaps TRBD1 (5 bases). Germline-derived CDR1 and CDR2 are SEHNR and FQNEAQ (reference sequence). V dropped 1 base and J dropped 4 bases, with 13 bases sitting between them. This CDR3 comprises 15 residues. The DNA of the CDR3 is TGTGCCAGCAGCTTAGATGGGCAGGGCGGCACTGAAGCTTTCTTT. Its protein is CASSLDGQGGTEAFF.

This rearrangement joins TRBV13 to TRBJ2-2; 8 bases line up with TRBD2. The CDR3 has 14 amino acids. After removal of 6 bases from V and 6 bases from J, the junction contained 6 bases not matched to a gene. The V gene's germline CDR1 is PRHDT and CDR2 FYEKMQ (reference sequence). This CDR3 reads CASRLAGRAGELFF. In nucleotides, the CDR3 is TGTGCCAGCAGACTAGCCGGGAGGGCCGGGGAGCTGTTTTTT.

V usage is TRBV7-6 and J usage is TRBJ2-1; D remains unclear. Germline CDR1 is SGHVS and CDR2 is FNYEAQ. This CDR3 is 13 amino acids long. V was pared by 0 bases and J by 5 bases, with 5 bases between. The CDR3 loop is CASSLAANNEQFF. In DNA form, the CDR3 reads TGTGCCAGCAGCTTAGCAGCGAACAATGAGCAGTTCTTC.

DNA for the CDR3: TGCGCCAGTAATAGCGGGCCCGGGGAGCTGTTTTTT. This sequence encodes CASNSGPGELFF. The chain uses TRBV5-1 and TRBJ2-2; 7 positions agree with TRBD2. Germline CDR1 is SGHRS and CDR2 is YFSETQ. The V and J ends lost 8 bases and 6 bases, in that order; junction bases with no gene match: 4. This CDR3 comprises 12 residues.

The V gene is TRBV7-9, the J gene TRBJ1-1; D may be TRBD1 (5 bases). From germline, CDR1 is SEHNR and CDR2 FQNEAQ (reference sequence). V lost 5 bases, J lost 1 base, and 14 bases lay in between. The CDR3 runs to 15 residues. The CDR3 reads CASSLPDGANTEAFF. CDR3 in DNA: TGTGCCAGCAGCCTCCCGGATGGGGCGAACACTGAAGCTTTCTTT.

This chain links TRBV18 with TRBJ2-1; D unclear. Trimming stripped 0 bases from V and 0 bases from J, with 12 bases between. CDR1 is KGHSH, CDR2 LQKENI, per germline. There are 17 residues in the CDR3. This chain's CDR3 is CASSPPNAASSYNEQFF. In nucleotides, the CDR3 is TGTGCCAGCTCACCACCTAACGCGGCAAGCTCCTACAATGAGCAGTTCTTC.

The rearrangement links TRBV18 to TRBJ2-6; possible D gene TRBD2, 5 bases. V lost 6 bases and J 0 bases, leaving 12 bases between the germline ends. The CDR3 totals 16 residues. Looked up from germline, CDR1 is KGHSH and CDR2 is LQKENI. CDR3: CASSEGAGSGANVLTF. CDR3 nucleotide sequence: TGTGCCAGCTCCGAGGGTGCAGGCTCTGGGGCCAACGTCCTGACTTTC.

The chain uses TRBV19 and TRBJ2-7, with D perhaps matching TRBD1 (6 bases). The V end was cut by 6 bases, the J end by 0 bases, with 18 bases between. The CDR3 has 16 residues. CDR1 is LNHDA, CDR2 SQIVND, per germline (reference sequence). The chain's CDR3 is CASRDRTGRDSYEQYF. CDR3 bases: TGTGCCAGTAGGGATCGTACAGGGCGTGACTCCTACGAGCAGTACTTC.

The rearrangement links TRBV9 to TRBJ2-1; TRBD2 matches at 14 bases. CDR3 length: 16 residues. V trimming: 0 bases; J trimming: 7 bases; junction bases outside the gene matches: 3. Germline loops: CDR1 SGDLS, CDR2 YYNGEE. In DNA, the CDR3 is TGTGCCAGCAGCGTAGAGGGGACTAGCGGGAGTAATGAGCAGTTCTTC. As protein: CASSVEGTSGSNEQFF. The complete variable domain, with remaining parts taken from reference TRBV9 and TRBJ2-1, reads DSGVTQTPKHLITATGQRVTLRCSPRSGDLSVYWYQQSLDQGLQFLIQYYNGEERAKGNILERFSAQQFPDLHSELNLSSLELGDSALYFCASSVEGTSGSNEQFFGPGTRLTVL.

This chain joins TRBV5-1 and TRBJ1-6; 9 nucleotides match TRBD1. CDR1 SGHRS and CDR2 YFSETQ come from the germline V gene. J lost 6 bases, V lost 4 bases, and 8 bases had no gene match. The CDR3 has 16 amino acids. CDR3 bases: TGCGCCAGCAGCACGGGACAGGGAGGAGGTAATTCACCCCTCCACTTT. Protein product: CASSTGQGGGNSPLHF.

This clone was seen a handful of times. V gene TRBV11-2 combines with J gene TRBJ2-1, with 13 nucleotides matching TRBD2. The CDR3 totals 15 residues. V lost 6 bases to trimming and J lost 5 bases; unmatched junction nucleotides: 4. CDR1 SGHAT and CDR2 FQNNGV come from the germline V gene. The CDR3 region is CASSTGTSGNNEQFF. In DNA, the CDR3 is TGTGCCAGCAGTACCGGGACTAGCGGGAACAATGAGCAGTTCTTC.

The V and J genes are TRBV19 and TRBJ2-1, with TRBD2 matching over 8 bases. Germline CDR1 reads LNHDA; CDR2 reads SQIVND (reference sequence). V gave up 8 bases and J gave up 10 bases; unmatched junction bases: 10. The CDR3 covers 13 residues. The DNA of the CDR3 is TGTGCCAGTGCTAGCGGGCCTGCTAGAGAGCAGTTCTTC. Translated: CASASGPAREQFF.

The genes are TRBV30 and TRBJ2-5, with D perhaps TRBD1 (6 bases). Germline V gives CDR1 GTSNPN, CDR2 SVGIG (reference sequence). There are 15 residues in the CDR3. V lost 0 bases and J 3 bases, leaving 14 bases between the germline ends. CDR3: CAWSVTGHSEETQYF. In DNA form, the CDR3 reads TGTGCCTGGAGTGTAACGGGACATTCTGAAGAGACCCAGTACTTC.

Here the CDR3 DNA reads TGTGCCAGCAGTTACTCGACTAGCGGGAGAACCGGGGAGCTGTTTTTT. This codes for CASSYSTSGRTGELFF. The rearrangement joins TRBV6-5 to TRBJ2-2, with 12 bases aligning to TRBD2. J gave up 5 bases and V 0 bases, and 1 base lay outside the gene matches. The length of the CDR3 is 16 residues. Looked up from germline, CDR1 is MNHEY and CDR2 is SVGAGI.

V and J are TRBV7-2 and TRBJ1-1; 10 bases align to TRBD1. V trimming: 4 bases; J trimming: 3 bases; junction bases outside the gene matches: 5. Per the germline V gene, CDR1 is SGHTA and CDR2 is FQGNSA. The CDR3 spans 15 residues. The CDR3 protein is CASSSTGGGHTEAFF. CDR3 coding DNA: TGTGCCAGCAGCTCGACAGGGGGCGGACACACTGAAGCTTTCTTT.

The V gene is TRBV7-6, the J gene TRBJ2-2; TRBD2 aligns across 10 bases. The CDR3 runs to 16 residues. CDR1 and CDR2 from the germline V gene are SGHVS and FNYEAQ. Trimming removed 5 bases from V and 1 base from J; junction bases left unmatched: 4. Written as DNA, the CDR3 is TGTGCCAGCAGCCCGCGGACTAGCGGGAACACCGGGGAGCTGTTTTTT. This sequence encodes CASSPRTSGNTGELFF.

About this clone: Within the sample, other DNA sequences also encode this same CDR3. J is TRBJ2-7 and V is TRBV28; D gene uncertain. Germline loops: CDR1 MDHEN, CDR2 SYDVKM. The CDR3 runs 15 residues. V was cut by 1 base and J by 0 bases, with 10 bases left in between. The CDR3 region has the DNA TGTGCCAGCAGTTTATACCCGGGTAGCTCCTACGAGCAGTACTTC. This translates into CASSLYPGSSYEQYF.

The V call is TRBV27, the J call TRBJ1-1; D is unclear. Germline V gives CDR1 MNHEY, CDR2 SMNVEV (reference sequence). Trimming pared 5 bases from V and 4 bases from J, leaving 11 bases between. This CDR3 comprises 13 residues. This chain's CDR3 is CASSLTVSTEAFF. The CDR3 nucleotides are TGTGCCAGCAGTCTAACAGTTTCCACTGAAGCTTTCTTT.